What follows are 9 T cell receptor beta chains derived from one specimen sequenced in a study of immune characterization of retroperitoneal liposarcoma (dated by TCRdb to about 2019). Library prep was done by PCR. For sequencing, a NextSeq 500 was employed. Starting from the raw public reads, TCRdb applied fastp trimming at Q25, assembled clones with MiXCR and retained in-frame beta chains. A single entry per CDR3 protein holds the most common genes and DNA from its merged rows. Within this sample are about 9,600 distinct CDR3 sequences, with about 30% of them counted one time only. The ten largest clones capture 7.5% to 8.5% of the sample. Sequenced: tumor tissue. These receptors were collected from a male donor with retroperitoneal liposarcoma.

This clonotype has ten or more counts. The genes are TRBV6-1 and TRBJ1-5; TRBD1 is a possible D gene (6 bases). The CDR3 totals 16 residues. V gave up 6 bases and J gave up 0 bases, with 15 bases separating them. Germline CDR1 and CDR2: MNHNS and SASEGT. The CDR3 coding sequence is TGTGCCAGCAGCCAGGACAGCTATTATAGCAATCAGCCCCAGCATTTT. It specifies CASSQDSYYSNQPQHF.

This rearrangement joins TRBV6-5 to TRBJ2-1; D is undetermined. V lost 4 bases to trimming and J lost 5 bases, with 6 bases between them. The CDR3 runs 12 residues. Per germline, CDR1 MNHEY and CDR2 SVGAGI. CDR3 DNA: TGTGCCAGCAGTTCGCCCCACAATGAGCAGTTCTTC. Residues: CASSSPHNEQFF.

This chain links TRBV4-1 with TRBJ1-2; the D is unclear. Germline CDR1 reads MGHRA; CDR2 reads YSYEKL. V lost 1 base to trimming and J lost 4 bases, with 10 bases between them. The CDR3 runs to 14 residues. The CDR3 nucleotides read TGCGCCAGCAGCCAAGTCCCAGGCACCTATGGCTACACCTTC. Its protein is CASSQVPGTYGYTF.

The table lists this clonotype with a few counts. The genes are TRBV12-3 or TRBV12-4 and TRBJ1-1; weak D call: TRBD1 (6 bases). The CDR3 length is 12 residues. V was clipped by 4 bases and J by 7 bases, with 10 bases between them. CDR3 sequence (DNA): TGTGCCAGCAGTTCCCCGGACAGTGAAGCTTTCTTT. It specifies CASSSPDSEAFF.

The rearrangement links TRBV5-1 to TRBJ2-1; no reliable D call. V was shortened by 0 bases and J by 4 bases, with 11 bases between the two germline ends. Per the germline V gene, CDR1 is SGHRS and CDR2 is YFSETQ. This CDR3 region has 15 residues. The CDR3 reads CASSLGRSYYNEQFF. CDR3 sequence (DNA): TGCGCCAGCAGCTTGGGCAGAAGCTATTACAATGAGCAGTTCTTC. Full variable domain (remainder filled in from reference TRBV5-1 and TRBJ2-1): KAGVTQTPRYLIKTRGQQVTLSCSPISGHRSVSWYQQTPGQGLQFLFEYFSETQRNKGNFPGRFSGRQFSNSRSEMNVSTLELGDSALYLCASSLGRSYYNEQFFGPGTRLTVL.

This clonotype was recorded at least ten times. V is TRBV6-1 and J is TRBJ2-1, with 7 bases fitting TRBD2. The germline gives CDR1 MNHNS, CDR2 SASEGT. The CDR3 length is 12 residues. V shed 10 bases and J 10 bases; nucleotides not matched to a gene: 10. CDR3 protein: CATMRGRSEQFF. The DNA for the CDR3 is TGTGCCACAATGCGGGGGAGAAGCGAGCAGTTCTTC.

This clonotype was observed a few times. The rearrangement uses TRBV6-1 and TRBJ2-3; TRBD2 matches 7 bases. Germline CDR1 is MNHNS and CDR2 is SASEGT. Trimming cost V 10 bases and J 4 bases; bases outside gene matches: 8. This CDR3 has 13 residues. The CDR3 is CAIWGRVADTQYF. CDR3 coding DNA: TGTGCCATCTGGGGGAGGGTAGCAGATACGCAGTATTTT.

In its sample, this clonotype ranks as medium-sized. The J gene is TRBJ2-4, the V gene TRBV6-1; TRBD2 might be the D (5 bases). This CDR3 comprises 17 residues. CDR1 is MNHNS, CDR2 SASEGT, per germline. Trimming pared 6 bases from V and 1 base from J, leaving 19 bases between. DNA of the CDR3: TGTGCCAGCAGGGCCTACTCCGGACTCGAGGCCAAAAACATTCAGTACTTC. This sequence encodes CASRAYSGLEAKNIQYF.

By sample fraction, this clonotype is medium-sized. This chain links TRBV7-6 with TRBJ2-5; D remains ambiguous. Trimming cost V 1 base and J 11 bases, with 23 bases left between them. Germline CDR1 SGHVS, CDR2 FNYEAQ. The CDR3 extends over 16 amino acids. The CDR3 region is CASSLGPTQDGYEQYF. The CDR3 DNA is TGTGCCAGCAGCTTAGGCCCCACCCAGGATGGCTATGAGCAGTACTTC.